The present TCR beta chain was sequenced within a study of response to subunit inactivated influenza vaccine. This clonotype was recorded many times. Its antigen is unidentified. TCRdb reprocessed the RT-PCR reads with MiXCR, giving one entry per CDR3 protein. The table shows more than 150,000 distinct CDR3 sequences, with approximately 9.2% occurring only once. Overall study results and limits: Each seasonal influenza vaccination, the authors suggested, recruits few new T cells.

This clonotype was sampled from a man in his forties or fifties who received an inactivated influenza vaccine. The specimen comprised non-naive T cells sorted from PBMCs, sampled on the day of vaccination.

The CDR3 DNA reads TGCAGTCCCTACGATGCGGGGGCCGCTGAAGCTTTCTTT. The encoded protein is CSPYDAGAAEAFF. The V gene is TRBV20-1, the J gene TRBJ1-1, with D perhaps matching TRBD1 (6 bases). V lost 8 bases and J 6 bases, leaving 19 bases between the germline ends. This CDR3 spans 13 amino acids. Germline-derived CDR1 and CDR2 are DFQATT and SNEGSKA (reference sequence).